This TCR beta chain stems from a study of blood T cells in healthy people across ages. Overall study results and limits: Observed TCR beta diversity per million T cells went down as age went up. This fall followed a roughly linear course with age. Naive CD4+ cells and diversity were both higher in long-lived donors than in aged donors.

Turning to this clonotype: Its specificity is unknown.

Together with a sample-barcoded 5' primer, a J-beta primer mix was included in a second PCR lasting roughly 6 to 12 cycles. Tags on each cDNA molecule came from a template-switch adaptor with 12 random nucleotides. TCRdb ran MiXCR on the 5' RACE reads and lists one entry per CDR3 protein. The repertoire consists of over 1,200,000 distinct CDR3 sequences, with approximately 60% occurring once and the leading ten covering roughly 7%. This CDR3 contains 15 residues. Germline-derived CDR1 and CDR2 are SGHAT and FQNNGV. J is TRBJ2-7 and V is TRBV11-2; D unclear. The end of the DNA aligns better with TRBJ2-5, so the J call may be wrong. The sequence came from a man aged 18 to 30 in good health. The sample taken for sequencing was blood. CDR3 region: CASSWIWGGDQTQYF. The CDR3 DNA is TGTGCCAGCAGCTGGATCTGGGGTGGGGATCAGACCCAGTACTTC.